This T cell receptor (beta chain) emerged from a study of post-analysis software for immune sequencing data. For the study at large: Patients with relapsing-remitting, secondary progressive and progressive-relapsing multiple sclerosis courses were all represented. Study-wide results and limits: Comparison of patients with controls showed a handful of TRBV segments more frequent in patients, TRBV5-6, TRBV5-1 and TRBV20-1 among them. Clustering by F measure revealed strong co-clustering among samples prepared together in one batch. Multiple sclerosis was associated with a significant reduction in normalized Chao1 diversity relative to controls.

Regarding this clonotype: Antigen: not known. A read error may produce the germline difference seen at one junction end.

The CDR3 extends over 12 amino acids. In germline, CDR1 is SEHNR, CDR2 FQNEAQ (reference sequence). Unique molecular identifiers tagged the TCR beta cDNA libraries. Out of about 1 to 11 million T cells, 450,000 to 600,000 cDNA molecules were generated. TCRdb ran MiXCR on the PCR reads and lists one entry per CDR3 protein. The data contain roughly 600,000 distinct CDR3 sequences, around 44% of them singletons. The chain couples TRBV7-9 to TRBJ1-5, with unresolved D. The TCR comes from a girl between 10 and 17 years old with multiple sclerosis. The sequencing sample was made of blood. CDR3 in amino acids: CSSSTGYQPQHF. The CDR3, as DNA: TGTTCCAGCAGCACCGGGTATCAGCCCCAGCATTTT. The full variable domain, rest sourced from reference TRBV7-9 and TRBJ1-5, is DTGVSQNPRHKITKRGQNVTFRCDPISEHNRLYWYRQTLGQGPEFLTYFQNEAQLEKSRLLSDRFSAERPKGSFSTLEIQRTEQGDSAMYLCSSSTGYQPQHFGDGTRLSIL.